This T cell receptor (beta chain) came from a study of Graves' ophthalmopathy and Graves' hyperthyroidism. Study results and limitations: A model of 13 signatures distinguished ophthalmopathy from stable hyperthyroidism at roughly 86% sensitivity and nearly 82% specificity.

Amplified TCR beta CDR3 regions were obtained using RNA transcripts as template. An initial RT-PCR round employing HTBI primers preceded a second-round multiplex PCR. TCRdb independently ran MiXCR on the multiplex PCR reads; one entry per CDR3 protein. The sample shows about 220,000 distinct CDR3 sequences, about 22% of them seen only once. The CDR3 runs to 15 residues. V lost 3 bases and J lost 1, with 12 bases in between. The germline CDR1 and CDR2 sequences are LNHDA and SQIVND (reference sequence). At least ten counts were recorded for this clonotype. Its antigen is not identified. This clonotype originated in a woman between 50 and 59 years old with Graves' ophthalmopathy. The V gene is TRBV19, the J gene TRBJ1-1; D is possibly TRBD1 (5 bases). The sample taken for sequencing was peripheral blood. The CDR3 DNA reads TGTGCCAGTAGTATCCGGGGGTTGGAGAACACTGAAGCTTTCTTT. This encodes CASSIRGLENTEAFF. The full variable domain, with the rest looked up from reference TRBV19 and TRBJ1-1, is DGGITQSPKYLFRKEGQNVTLSCEQNLNHDAMYWYRQDPGQGLRLIYYSQIVNDFQKGDIAEGYSVSREKKESFPLTVTSAQKNPTAFYLCASSIRGLENTEAFFGQGTRLTVV.